Described below is a single T cell receptor (beta chain) sequence and its context. The junction shows a germline mismatch at one end, possibly a read error. The sample comes from a study of CD8 T cells in ankylosing spondylitis. This CDR3 region has 15 residues. One entry per CDR3 protein, called by TCRdb with MiXCR from the 5' RACE reads. Of approximately 340,000 distinct CDR3 sequences detected, about 15% appear once; the ten largest clones hold around 0.99%. Sequenced: blood, either unsorted or a sorted T cell fraction (not recorded which). The clonotype comes from a male donor with ankylosing spondylitis or in good health (not recorded which). V and J are TRBV12-3 or TRBV12-4 and TRBJ2-7; 10 bases fit TRBD2. DNA for the CDR3: TGTGCCGGCAGTTTAAATCTAGCGGGGGCTCACGAGCAGTACTTC. Protein sequence: CAGSLNLAGAHEQYF.